Below are 31 T cell receptor beta chains sequenced from a single sample in a study of cytomegalovirus exposure and HLA in healthy donors listed by TCRdb under 2017. To prepare the library, the immunoSEQ multiplex PCR assay was applied. For the multiplex PCR, a mixture combining 60 forward primers for TCR Vbeta segments and 13 reverse primers for TCR Jbeta segments was used. The source is immuneACCESS, and TCRdb retained only in-frame sequences with V and J called. Part of the clones is not carried over; for the studies checked, unresolved V genes explain less than half of this, and the remainder is unexplained. A total of over 100,000 clones appear in this sample, roughly 63% of them only once. Under 6.5% of the sample rests with the top ten. The specimen was PBMCs. The receptor set was obtained from a woman in her seventies in good health and CMV-seropositive.

The sample holds a few counts of this clone. The V call is TRBV6-5, the J call TRBJ1-1; D call uncertain. V was pared by 6 bases and J by 0 bases, with 11 bases between. Germline lookup yields CDR1 MNHEY and CDR2 SVGAGI. This CDR3 has 14 residues. DNA of the CDR3: TGTGCCAGCAGACCAGGACTAATGAACACTGAAGCTTTCTTT. Residues: CASRPGLMNTEAFF.

This clone was detected many times. The chain has TRBV7-9 and TRBJ2-3; 10 positions agree with TRBD1. Germline V gene data show CDR1 as SEHNR and CDR2 as FQNEAQ (reference sequence). The CDR3 is 15 amino acids. The V and J ends lost 5 bases and 4 bases, in that order; junction bases with no gene match: 6. For the CDR3, the DNA is TGTGCCAGCAGCGGATGGACAGGGGGTTCAGATACGCAGTATTTT. This encodes CASSGWTGGSDTQYF.

The chain employs TRBV5-6 and TRBJ1-1; the D is unclear. The CDR3 runs 14 residues. Trimming removed 2 bases at V and 2 bases at J, with 10 bases between. Germline CDR1 SGHDT, CDR2 YYEEEE. The DNA of the CDR3 is TGTGCCAGCAGCTTATCTATGGGCAACACTGAAGCTTTCTTT. It is translated as CASSLSMGNTEAFF.

This clone was picked up a small number of times. This chain links TRBV10-1 with TRBJ1-1; 7 bases line up with TRBD1. This CDR3 has 14 residues. Losses at the gene ends were 7 bases for V and 0 bases for J; bases not matched to a gene: 5. The germline V gene has CDR1 WNHNN and CDR2 SYGVQD (reference sequence). The CDR3 DNA follows: TGCGCCAGCAATCCGACAGGGCTGAACACTGAAGCTTTCTTT. Encoded protein: CASNPTGLNTEAFF.

This chain connects TRBV2 to TRBJ2-3; 9 nucleotides agree with TRBD2. CDR1 is SNHLY, CDR2 FYNNEI, per germline. J lost 2 bases, V lost 4 bases, and 4 bases had no gene match. This CDR3 is 15 amino acids long. The CDR3 sequence: CASSAQRGDTDTQYF. CDR3 sequence (DNA): TGTGCCAGCAGTGCCCAGCGGGGGGACACAGATACGCAGTATTTT. Using reference TRBV2 and TRBJ2-3 for the parts outside the CDR3, the full variable domain is EPEVTQTPSHQVTQMGQEVILRCVPISNHLYFYWYRQILGQKVEFLVSFYNNEISEKSEIFDDQFSVERPDGSNFTLKIRSTKLEDSAMYFCASSAQRGDTDTQYFGPGTRLTVL.

The CDR3: CASGELAGGRETQYF. In DNA form, the CDR3 reads TGTGCCAGCGGAGAACTAGCGGGGGGCCGGGAGACCCAGTACTTC. V is TRBV6-1 and J is TRBJ2-5; 12 positions match TRBD2. The CDR3 is made up of 15 amino acids. Germline CDR1 is MNHNS and CDR2 is SASEGT. V shed 8 bases and J 5 bases; nucleotides not matched to a gene: 9.

The CDR3: CASSLTGTGEKLFF. The CDR3 DNA is TGTGCCAGCAGCTTGACAGGGACGGGAGAAAAACTGTTTTTT. The V gene is TRBV7-9, the J gene TRBJ1-4; 7 positions match TRBD1. CDR3 length: 14 residues. The germline CDR1 and CDR2 sequences are SEHNR and FQNEAQ (reference sequence). V lost 3 bases and J lost 8; bases outside the gene matches: 6.

The sample holds a few counts of this clone. The same CDR3 arises from other DNA sequences in this sample as well. The rearrangement uses TRBV6-1 and TRBJ2-1, with 7 bases that match TRBD2. CDR1 and CDR2 (germline): MNHNS, SASEGT. J gave up 5 bases and V 4 bases, and 8 bases lay outside the gene matches. The CDR3 runs 15 residues. CDR3 DNA: TGTGCCAGCAGTGCTCGAGGGGCGGGGGACAATGAGCAGTTCTTC. Translating it yields CASSARGAGDNEQFF.

The rearrangement uses TRBV10-1 and TRBJ2-6; 7 nucleotides align to TRBD1. CDR1 WNHNN and CDR2 SYGVQD come from the germline V gene (reference sequence). Trimming took 5 bases from V and 4 from J; bases not matched to a gene: 8. This CDR3 is built from 16 residues. This CDR3 reads CASSPTGVEGANVLTF. The CDR3 DNA sequence: TGCGCCAGCAGTCCAACAGGGGTTGAGGGGGCCAACGTCCTGACTTTC.

This clone has only one observation. This chain links TRBV12-5 with TRBJ1-2; TRBD1 agrees at 7 bases. The CDR3 runs to 16 residues. Germline CDR1 LGHNT, CDR2 FRNRAP. V shed 2 bases and J 8 bases; nucleotides not matched to a gene: 14. CDR3 loop: CASGLLPSHTGEGYTF. CDR3 DNA: TGTGCTAGTGGTTTGTTGCCCTCCCATACAGGGGAGGGCTACACCTTC.

The chain uses TRBV4-2 and TRBJ1-4, with 8 bases identical to TRBD1. There are 15 residues in the CDR3. The V gene's germline CDR1 is LGHNA and CDR2 YNFKEQ. V dropped 0 bases and J dropped 7; count of bases not matched to a gene: 4. The CDR3 here is CASSQEDRVTEKLFF. The CDR3 DNA sequence: TGTGCCAGCAGCCAAGAGGACAGGGTTACTGAAAAACTGTTTTTT.

The genes are TRBV6-6 and TRBJ1-2; D not certain. Trimming removed 5 bases from V and 5 bases from J, with 12 bases in between. The CDR3 loop spans 13 amino acids. From germline, CDR1 is MNHNY and CDR2 SVGAGI (reference sequence). The CDR3 bases are TGTGCCAGCAGTACGAGGGAACAGTATGGCTACACCTTC. It codes for CASSTREQYGYTF.

This clone was seen a handful of times. Other DNA sequences in this specimen translate into the identical CDR3. This chain links TRBV7-2 with TRBJ2-1; TRBD2 agrees at 10 bases. The CDR3 extends over 15 amino acids. From germline, CDR1 is SGHTA and CDR2 FQGNSA. The J segment lost 4 bases and the V segment lost 5 bases, leaving 5 bases of the junction unmatched. CDR3 in amino acids: CASSRTSGAYNEQFF. The CDR3, as DNA: TGTGCCAGCAGCCGCACTAGCGGGGCTTACAATGAGCAGTTCTTC.

This clone was found a few times. The CDR3 reads CASSPGQGALSNEKLFF. In DNA, the CDR3 is TGCGCCAGCAGCCCGGGACAGGGAGCTCTGAGTAATGAAAAACTGTTTTTT. This chain connects TRBV5-1 to TRBJ1-4; TRBD1 agrees at 9 bases. Germline CDR1 reads SGHRS; CDR2 reads YFSETQ. This CDR3 spans 17 amino acids. V shed 4 bases, J shed 4 bases, and the junction held 11 bases outside the gene matches.

The rearrangement links TRBV10-3 to TRBJ2-5; possibly TRBD2 for D (7 bases). This CDR3 has 15 residues. CDR1 and CDR2 (germline): ENHRY, SYGVKD. Trimming shortened V by 4 bases and J by 5 bases, and 17 bases separated the two germline ends. This CDR3 reads CAISALGGGGETQYF. DNA of the CDR3: TGTGCCATCAGTGCCCTCGGAGGGGGGGGTGAGACCCAGTACTTC.

The chain recombines TRBV19 with TRBJ1-2, with 10 bases fitting TRBD1. This CDR3 region has 14 residues. After removal of 1 base from V and 10 bases from J, the junction contained 6 bases not matched to a gene. Germline V gene sequence: CDR1 LNHDA, CDR2 SQIVND (reference sequence). CDR3 protein: CASSIGGTGDAYTF. CDR3 bases: TGTGCCAGTAGTATAGGAGGGACAGGGGATGCCTACACCTTC.

The chain has TRBV5-1 and TRBJ2-2; the match to TRBD2 covers 8 bases. This CDR3 has 18 amino acids. Trimming at V came to 3 bases and at J to 4 bases, leaving 14 bases not matched to a gene. Germline V lookup: CDR1 SGHRS, CDR2 YFSETQ. The CDR3 sequence is CASSYSTASSGFTGELFF. CDR3 sequence (DNA): TGCGCCAGCAGCTATTCTACCGCCTCTAGCGGGTTCACCGGGGAGCTGTTTTTT.

There are a few counts of this clone. The CDR3 bases are TGTGCCAGCTCACCAAACTCAGGCCACACTGAAGCTTTCTTT. Translating gives CASSPNSGHTEAFF. The chain couples TRBV18 to TRBJ1-1; D gene uncertain. Germline assignment: CDR1 KGHSH and CDR2 LQKENI. The CDR3 contains 14 residues. Trimming stripped 2 bases from V and 3 bases from J, with 10 bases between.

The chain carries TRBV29-1 and TRBJ2-5, with 15 bases fitting TRBD2. Trimming removed 4 bases from V and 4 bases from J; junction bases left unmatched: 4. The germline V gene has CDR1 SQVTM and CDR2 ANQGSEA. CDR3 size: 15 residues. CDR3 sequence: CSVGTSGGAGETQYF. CDR3 coding DNA: TGCAGCGTTGGGACTAGCGGGGGGGCCGGAGAGACCCAGTACTTC.

Only one count was recorded for this clone. This chain joins TRBV6-6 and TRBJ2-7; no firm D call. CDR3 length: 13 residues. Trimming cost V 5 bases and J 2 bases, with 10 bases left between them. Looked up from germline, CDR1 is MNHNY and CDR2 is SVGAGI (reference sequence). The CDR3: CASSVTQTYEQYF. The CDR3 coding sequence is TGTGCCAGCAGTGTGACTCAGACCTACGAGCAGTACTTC.

V usage is TRBV4-2 and J usage is TRBJ1-1, with unresolved D. Trimming left V 0 bases short and J 5 bases short, with 7 bases between. Germline CDR1 and CDR2: LGHNA and YNFKEQ. The CDR3 has 13 amino acids. The CDR3 loop is CASSQDGDTEAFF. The CDR3 nucleotides read TGTGCCAGCAGCCAAGACGGGGATACTGAAGCTTTCTTT.

This clone was seen more than once but under ten times. V gene TRBV19 combines with J gene TRBJ2-1; TRBD2 agrees at 7 bases. CDR1 is LNHDA and CDR2 is SQIVND in the germline V gene (reference sequence). The V and J ends lost 4 bases and 0 bases, in that order; junction bases with no gene match: 3. The CDR3 has 15 residues. CDR3 nucleotide sequence: TGTGCCAGTAGTAGCGGGGGAAGCTCCTACAATGAGCAGTTCTTC. This translates into CASSSGGSSYNEQFF.

This clone was seen only a few times. The chain joins TRBV5-1 to TRBJ2-5; 15 nucleotides align to TRBD2. V lost 3 bases, J lost 3 bases, and 3 bases stayed unmatched. The CDR3 is 16 residues long. Germline V gene lookup returns CDR1 SGHRS and CDR2 YFSETQ. For the CDR3, the DNA is TGCGCCAGCAGCTGGGGACTAGCGGGGGGCGAAGAGACCCAGTACTTC. Protein product: CASSWGLAGGEETQYF.

The chain is built from TRBV29-1 and TRBJ2-7, with D perhaps TRBD1 (5 bases). Per germline, CDR1 SQVTM and CDR2 ANQGSEA. The CDR3 spans 13 residues. V lost 0 bases to trimming and J lost 5 bases, with 11 bases between them. CDR3 DNA sequence: TGCAGCGTTGAAGATGGTGTAGGGGACGAGCAGTACTTC. Translation gives CSVEDGVGDEQYF.

The chain is built from TRBV9 and TRBJ1-4, with unresolved D. In germline, CDR1 is SGDLS, CDR2 YYNGEE. Trimming removed 3 bases at V and 3 bases at J, with 12 bases between. The CDR3 is 15 residues long. CDR3 in amino acids: CASSASGVANEKLFF. CDR3 DNA sequence: TGTGCCAGCAGCGCGTCCGGGGTGGCTAATGAAAAACTGTTTTTT. The full variable domain, in which reference TRBV9 and TRBJ1-4 provide the parts outside the CDR3, is DSGVTQTPKHLITATGQRVTLRCSPRSGDLSVYWYQQSLDQGLQFLIQYYNGEERAKGNILERFSAQQFPDLHSELNLSSLELGDSALYFCASSASGVANEKLFFGSGTQLSVL.

CDR3: CAWSRGGVKETQYF. CDR3 sequence (DNA): TGTGCCTGGAGTCGGGGGGGAGTAAAGGAGACCCAGTACTTC. The V call is TRBV30, the J call TRBJ2-5, with 8 bases fitting TRBD2. There are 14 residues in the CDR3. Germline trimming cut 2 bases from V and 5 bases from J; bases unmatched to any gene: 7. Germline V gives CDR1 GTSNPN, CDR2 SVGIG (reference sequence).

This sequence joins TRBV7-2 and TRBJ1-1; a weak D match, TRBD1 (6 bases). The CDR3 covers 14 residues. Germline values: CDR1 SGHTA, CDR2 FQGNSA. V was cut by 5 bases and J by 0 bases, with 10 bases left in between. This CDR3 reads CASSTTGLNTEAFF. CDR3 in DNA: TGTGCCAGCAGCACAACAGGGTTGAACACTGAAGCTTTCTTT.

This clone was observed a few times. The chain combines TRBV15 with TRBJ2-1; 7 nucleotides match TRBD2. CDR3 length: 18 amino acids. The J segment lost 0 bases and the V segment lost 0 bases, leaving 8 bases of the junction unmatched. Germline V lookup: CDR1 LNHNV, CDR2 YYDKDF (reference sequence). As DNA, the CDR3 is TGTGCCACCAGCAGAGATCCGGGGGGTAGGAGCTCCTACAATGAGCAGTTCTTC. Its protein is CATSRDPGGRSSYNEQFF.

The chain uses TRBV7-8 and TRBJ1-1; 7 bases line up with TRBD1. With V trimmed by 4 bases and J by 1 base, 6 bases remained unmatched. This CDR3 is 15 amino acids long. The V gene's germline CDR1 is SGHVS and CDR2 FQNEAQ. The CDR3 region is CASSWTGTENTEAFF. The CDR3 DNA follows: TGTGCCAGCAGCTGGACGGGGACAGAGAACACTGAAGCTTTCTTT.

This chain uses TRBV6-5 with TRBJ2-1; the D gene is possibly TRBD2 (5 bases). Germline values: CDR1 MNHEY, CDR2 SVGAGI. Trimming stripped 7 bases from V and 10 bases from J, with 17 bases between. This CDR3 has 13 residues. The CDR3 DNA sequence: TGTGCCAGCACTACCCCGGGGTCGAGAGAGCAGTTCTTC. Residues: CASTTPGSREQFF.

This clone was observed a single time. This rearrangement joins TRBV6-1 to TRBJ2-3; a possible D gene is TRBD2 (5 bases). CDR1 and CDR2 (germline): MNHNS, SASEGT. V was pared by 5 bases and J by 0 bases, with 12 bases between. The CDR3 spans 15 residues. Here the CDR3 reads CASSFLAVSTDTQYF. In DNA form, the CDR3 reads TGTGCCAGCAGTTTTCTAGCAGTTAGCACAGATACGCAGTATTTT.